This T cell receptor (beta chain) stems from a study of beta chain features in type 1 diabetes. Study summary: All of the samples together had 85 million to 130 million sorted cells examined.

The entirety of the isolated RNA underwent reverse transcription, so expressed TCRB transcripts were sequenced. The protocol was immunoSEQ multiplex PCR, while the TCRdb copy is restricted to in-frame clones and leaves out a portion. The table has 450,000 to 550,000 clones, around 28% seen once. V lost 4 bases and J lost 3, with 16 bases in between. The CDR3 contains 15 residues. CDR1 is SGDLS, CDR2 YYNGEE, per germline. This clone has a single count. This sequence was found in a man younger than 30 in good health. Sequencing input: naive CD4+ T cells from blood. V usage is TRBV9 and J usage is TRBJ1-2; D might be TRBD1 (5 bases). In DNA form, the CDR3 reads TGTGCCAGCAGCCCTAGACGAGGGACGGACTATGGCTACACCTTC. Encoded protein: CASSPRRGTDYGYTF.